This TCR beta chain is from a study of blood T cell repertoires in COVID-19. V was shortened by 8 bases and J by 5 bases, with 18 bases between the two germline ends. Germline V gene sequence: CDR1 LNHDA, CDR2 SQIVND (reference sequence). This CDR3 comprises 14 residues. Assay: immunoSEQ multiplex PCR; the TCRdb copy retains only in-frame clones and omits some. The sample shows roughly 200,000 clones, roughly 84% of them seen only once. The receptor was isolated from a man aged 30 to 39 in a cohort exposed to, infected with or recovered from COVID-19 (not recorded which). The sequenced sample was PBMCs or T cells enriched from blood (not recorded which). The rearrangement links TRBV19 to TRBJ1-1; perhaps TRBD1 as D (5 bases). Here the CDR3 reads CASWGQGMFTEAFF. CDR3 nucleotides: TGTGCCAGTTGGGGTCAGGGAATGTTTACTGAAGCTTTCTTT.